This T cell receptor beta chain was captured in a study of T-cell memory formation after mild COVID-19. TCRdb re-called the 5' RACE reads with MiXCR, one entry per CDR3 protein. Of about 500,000 distinct CDR3 sequences listed, 20% were seen once; the top ten hold roughly an eighth. This clonotype came up a few times. The sequence came from an adult woman who had mild COVID-19 (a few samples of this study predate the infection). Cell type and time point are not known. The sequenced sample was PBMCs or a T cell subset sorted from them (not recorded which).

The CDR3 DNA is TGCAGCGTAGGACAGGGTGGCTACGAGCAGTACTTC. Translation gives CSVGQGGYEQYF. This chain uses TRBV29-1 with TRBJ2-7; 8 bases are a match to TRBD1. This CDR3 contains 12 residues. Germline-derived CDR1 and CDR2 are SQVTM and ANQGSEA. V was clipped by 6 bases and J by 3 bases; unmatched bases: 4.